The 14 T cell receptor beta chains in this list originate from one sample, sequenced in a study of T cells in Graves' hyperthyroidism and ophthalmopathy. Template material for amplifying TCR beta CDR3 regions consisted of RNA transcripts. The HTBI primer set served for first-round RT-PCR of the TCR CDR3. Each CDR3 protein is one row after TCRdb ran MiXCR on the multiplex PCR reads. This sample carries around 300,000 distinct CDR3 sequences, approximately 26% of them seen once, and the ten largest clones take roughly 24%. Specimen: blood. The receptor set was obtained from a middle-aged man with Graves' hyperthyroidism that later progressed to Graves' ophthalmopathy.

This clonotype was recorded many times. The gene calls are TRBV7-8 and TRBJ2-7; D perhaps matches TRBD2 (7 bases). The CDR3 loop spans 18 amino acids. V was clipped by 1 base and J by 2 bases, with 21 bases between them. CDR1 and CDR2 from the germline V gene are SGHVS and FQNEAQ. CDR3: CASSLGGGGAGNAYEQYF. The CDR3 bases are TGTGCCAGCAGCTTAGGAGGGGGGGGAGCGGGGAATGCCTACGAGCAGTACTTC.

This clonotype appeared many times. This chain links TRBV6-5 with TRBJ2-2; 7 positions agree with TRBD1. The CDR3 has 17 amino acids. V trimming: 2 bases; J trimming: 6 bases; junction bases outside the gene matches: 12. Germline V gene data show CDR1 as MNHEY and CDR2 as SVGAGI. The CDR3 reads CASSYSHTTGIAGELFF. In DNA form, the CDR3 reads TGTGCCAGCAGTTACAGCCACACGACAGGGATTGCCGGGGAGCTGTTTTTT.

The CDR3 spells CASRTARQGPNYGYTF. CDR3 coding DNA: TGTGCCAGCAGAACCGCACGACAGGGGCCAAACTATGGCTACACCTTC. The J gene is TRBJ1-2, the V gene TRBV6-2 or TRBV6-3; 8 nucleotides line up with TRBD1. The V and J ends lost 6 bases and 2 bases, in that order; junction bases with no gene match: 11. Per germline, CDR1 MNHEY and CDR2 SVGEGT. The length of the CDR3 is 16 residues.

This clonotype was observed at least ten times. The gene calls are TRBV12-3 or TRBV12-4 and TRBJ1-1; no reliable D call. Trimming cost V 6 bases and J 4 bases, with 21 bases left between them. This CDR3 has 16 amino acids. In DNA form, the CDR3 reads TGTGCCAGCAGCCCGGGCCCACCTAAAGCGGGCACTGAAGCTTTCTTT. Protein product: CASSPGPPKAGTEAFF.

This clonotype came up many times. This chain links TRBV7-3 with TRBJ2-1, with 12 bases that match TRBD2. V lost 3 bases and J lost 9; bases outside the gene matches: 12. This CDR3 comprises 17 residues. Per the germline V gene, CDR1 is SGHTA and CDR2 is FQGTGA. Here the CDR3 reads CASSFKSGLAGNAEQFF. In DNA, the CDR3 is TGTGCCAGCAGCTTTAAGTCGGGACTAGCGGGTAATGCTGAGCAGTTCTTC.

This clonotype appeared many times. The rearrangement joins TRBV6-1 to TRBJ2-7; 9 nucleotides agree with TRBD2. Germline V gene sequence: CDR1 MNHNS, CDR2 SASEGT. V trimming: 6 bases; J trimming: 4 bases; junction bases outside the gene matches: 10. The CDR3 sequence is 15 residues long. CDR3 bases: TGTGCCAGCAGACCCCCGGGACTAGCCCCGTACGAGCAGTACTTC. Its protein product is CASRPPGLAPYEQYF.

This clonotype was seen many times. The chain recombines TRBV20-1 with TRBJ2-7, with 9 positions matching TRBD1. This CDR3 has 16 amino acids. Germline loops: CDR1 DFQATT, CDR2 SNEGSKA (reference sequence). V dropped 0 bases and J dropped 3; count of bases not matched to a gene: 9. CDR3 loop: CSARDPGTGMYYEQYF. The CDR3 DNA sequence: TGCAGTGCTAGAGATCCGGGGACAGGGATGTACTACGAGCAGTACTTC.

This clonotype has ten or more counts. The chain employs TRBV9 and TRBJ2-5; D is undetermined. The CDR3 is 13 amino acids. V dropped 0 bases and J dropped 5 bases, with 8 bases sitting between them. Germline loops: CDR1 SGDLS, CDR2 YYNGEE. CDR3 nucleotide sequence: TGTGCCAGCAGCGTAGGTTCTTTTGAGACCCAGTACTTC. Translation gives CASSVGSFETQYF.

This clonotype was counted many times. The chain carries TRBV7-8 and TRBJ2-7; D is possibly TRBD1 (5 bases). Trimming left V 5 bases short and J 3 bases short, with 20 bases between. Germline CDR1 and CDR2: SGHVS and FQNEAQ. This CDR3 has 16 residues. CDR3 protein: CASSLRSGMGHYEQYF. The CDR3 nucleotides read TGTGCCAGCAGCCTTCGATCAGGGATGGGCCACTACGAGCAGTACTTC.

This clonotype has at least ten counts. The CDR3 DNA reads as TGCGCCAGCAGCGGACAGAGATCGTACGAGCAGTACTTC. This encodes CASSGQRSYEQYF. The rearrangement joins TRBV4-1 to TRBJ2-7; TRBD1 is a possible D gene (6 bases). V lost 5 bases and J 4 bases, leaving 12 bases between the germline ends. Germline lookup yields CDR1 MGHRA and CDR2 YSYEKL. The CDR3 consists of 13 residues.

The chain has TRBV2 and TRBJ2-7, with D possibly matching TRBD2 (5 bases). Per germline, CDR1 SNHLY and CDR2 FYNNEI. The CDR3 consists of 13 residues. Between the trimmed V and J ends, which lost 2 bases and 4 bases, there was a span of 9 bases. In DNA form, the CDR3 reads TGTGCCAGCAGTGAATTTCGGGGATACGAGCAGTACTTC. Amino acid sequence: CASSEFRGYEQYF.

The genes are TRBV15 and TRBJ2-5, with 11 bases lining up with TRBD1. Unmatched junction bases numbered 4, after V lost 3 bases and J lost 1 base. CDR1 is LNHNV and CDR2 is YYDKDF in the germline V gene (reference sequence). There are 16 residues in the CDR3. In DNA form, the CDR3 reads TGTGCCACCAGCAGGTGGGGACAGGGGGTCCAAGAGACCCAGTACTTC. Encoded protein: CATSRWGQGVQETQYF.

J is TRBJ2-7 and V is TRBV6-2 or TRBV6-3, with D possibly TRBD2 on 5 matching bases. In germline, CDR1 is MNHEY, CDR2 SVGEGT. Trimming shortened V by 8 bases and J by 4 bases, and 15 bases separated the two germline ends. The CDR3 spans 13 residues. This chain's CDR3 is CASRWTVEYEQYF. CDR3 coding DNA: TGTGCCAGCCGGTGGACTGTCGAATACGAGCAGTACTTC.

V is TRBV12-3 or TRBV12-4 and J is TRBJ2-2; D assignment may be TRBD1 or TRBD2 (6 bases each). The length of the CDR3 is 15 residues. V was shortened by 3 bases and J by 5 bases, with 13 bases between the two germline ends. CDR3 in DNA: TGTGCCAGCAGTTTTTTGGGGGGCGGGACCGGGGAGCTGTTTTTT. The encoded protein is CASSFLGGGTGELFF.